This T cell receptor beta chain was identified in a study of CD8+ T cells in alopecia areata. At the level of the study: The study gave treated patients oral tofacitinib at 5 to 10 mg twice daily.

Treatment defined: oral pan-JAK inhibitor, 5-10 mg twice daily. PBMCs, the starting material, were the source of sorted CD4+ and CD8+ T cells. As the sequencing template, cDNA was produced by extracting RNA and reverse transcribing it. TCRdb's table, derived via immunoSEQ multiplex PCR, lists solely in-frame clones and lacks some. The table lists roughly 40,000 clones, about three fifths of them singletons, with about 21% in the top ten. Germline CDR1 GTSNPN, CDR2 SVGIG (reference sequence). This CDR3 has 14 amino acids. V gave up 1 base and J gave up 4 bases, with 8 bases separating them. This sequence joins TRBV30 and TRBJ2-6; the D call may be TRBD1 or TRBD2 (5 bases each). The TCR originated in a human donor with alopecia areata. The source was CD8+ T cells sorted from blood, collected at week 4, from a patient treated with tofacitinib. DNA for the CDR3: TGTGCCTGGAGTGAGGGGACCGGGGCCAACGTCCTGACTTTC. It yields the protein CAWSEGTGANVLTF.